This TCR beta chain was sequenced during a study of identical twins. The CDR3 totals 13 residues. The germline V and J ends were trimmed by 0 bases and 3 bases, with 6 bases remaining between them. The germline V gene has CDR1 LGHNA and CDR2 YNFKEQ. This clonotype showed up many times. What it binds is unknown. Findings and caveats of the study: Possibly, invariant MAIT and iNKT cells partly confounded zero-insertion analyses.

A universal primer site came from template switching; cDNA carried unique molecular identifiers. TCRdb reprocessed the 5' RACE reads via MiXCR and lists one record per CDR3 protein. Among 1.5 million to 2 million distinct CDR3 sequences, around 29% were seen once, and the ten largest hold 0.25% to 0.3%. The material sequenced was cord blood. The chain joins TRBV4-2 to TRBJ2-7, with a tentative D call TRBD2 (5 bases). This receptor was identified in a newborn girl in good health. In DNA form, the CDR3 reads TGTGCCAGCAGCCAAGAGAGGGTCTACGAGCAGTACTTC. It translates to CASSQERVYEQYF.